These T cell receptor beta chains were read from a single sample in a study of T cells in Graves' hyperthyroidism and ophthalmopathy. TCRdb passed the multiplex PCR reads through MiXCR, listing each CDR3 protein once. The sample records about 460,000 distinct CDR3 sequences, about 20% being singletons. Material for sequencing was blood. The source is a woman aged 65 to 85 with Graves' ophthalmopathy. Both conserved end residues are part of each CDR3. Each record gives: V gene, CDR3 protein.

>TRBV30
CAGGQGGTEAFF
>TRBV19
CASSIATRNYGYTF
>TRBV10-3
CAIRAGQDGYTF
>TRBV19
CASSSLLDLYNEQFF
>TRBV7-8
CASSSLGRTTYEQYF
>TRBV12-3/TRBV12-4
CASRHTSANTQYF
>TRBV7-9
CASSYIRAEQFF
>TRBV12-3/TRBV12-4
CASSLTVEGSPLHF
>TRBV9
CASSVEGQGPHEQYF
>TRBV28
CASSFPSGSTDTQYF
>TRBV19
CASSIAGPSTEAFF
>TRBV18
CASSTTGEHGYTF
>TRBV9
CASSPRDFSYEQYF
>TRBV4-1
CASSRLLAGGHEQYF
>TRBV5-4
CASSWGTGGNEQFF
>TRBV6-1
CASRAHTGSKGGDTQYF
>TRBV30
CASGDRGTYEQYF
>TRBV12-3/TRBV12-4
CASSLMGGSGNTIYF
>TRBV5-1
CASSLDGQGLYGYTF
>TRBV2
CASSPRTANSPLHF
>TRBV9
CASSTTGVNTGELFF
>TRBV28
CASSFIGSNQPQHF
>TRBV10-3
CAIRASGIETQYF
>TRBV5-1
CASSLVPHRDGRAKNNEQFF
>TRBV12-3/TRBV12-4
CASSSGLKETQYF
>TRBV24-1
CATSDPKTDGKETQYF
>TRBV30
CASDARSSGNTIYF
>TRBV28
CASSFDRVGTDTQYF
>TRBV7-2
CASTHSGRGNEQFF
>TRBV9
CASSVDAGRGETQYF
>TRBV24-1
CATKAAGELFF
>TRBV20-1
CSAREEPTLYGYTF
>TRBV30
CAWKTSGRSEQYF
>TRBV7-9
CASSLDRAYQETQYF
>TRBV27
CASSPALSGPYEQYF
>TRBV6-2/TRBV6-3
CASSGTSTNEKLFF
>TRBV4-1
CASSQGTADSYGYTF
>TRBV5-1
CASSLGPTGNDIAKNIQYF
>TRBV28
CASSLGGGYGYTF
>TRBV25-1
CASSEASGSTDTQYF
>TRBV7-9
CASSFGGNTEAFF
>TRBV20-1
CSARDREDTEAFF
>TRBV9
CASSRDPVPNEQFF
>TRBV28
CASSFGVKEQYF
>TRBV7-2
CASSLAGGRVETQYF
>TRBV12-3/TRBV12-4
CASSTGQGAEAFF
>TRBV6-1
CASSLTSANGYTF
>TRBV24-1
CATSDLTGTGSYNEQFF
>TRBV7-6
CASSSTNTYNEQFF
>TRBV12-3/TRBV12-4
CASTRGRDTQYF
>TRBV20-1
CSARDNVGEQFF
>TRBV6-1
CASTFLSTEYF
>TRBV7-2
CASSLWTIPTDTQYF
>TRBV5-1
CASSLGAAGEKLFF